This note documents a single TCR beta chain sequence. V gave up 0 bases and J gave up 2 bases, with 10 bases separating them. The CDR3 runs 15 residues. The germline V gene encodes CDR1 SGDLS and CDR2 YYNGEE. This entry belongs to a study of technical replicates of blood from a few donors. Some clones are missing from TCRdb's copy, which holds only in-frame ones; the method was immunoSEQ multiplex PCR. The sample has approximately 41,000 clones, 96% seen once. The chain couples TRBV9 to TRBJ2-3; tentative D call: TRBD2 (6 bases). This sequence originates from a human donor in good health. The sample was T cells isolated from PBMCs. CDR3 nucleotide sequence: TGTGCCAGCAGCGTAGGGGGACTTCCCACAGATACGCAGTATTTT. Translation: CASSVGGLPTDTQYF.